This TCR beta chain came from a study of blood T cells in healthy people across ages (dated by TCRdb to between 2015 and 2016). Concerning the study at large: Template switching captured roughly one uniquely barcoded TCR beta cDNA molecule per two T cells in model experiments. For two donors (one aged 18 to 29 and one aged 80 or older), the study analyzed two additional independent replicas of 1 million unique cDNA reads from the same blood draw. The donors were divided into four age groups: young (average around 15 years), middle-aged (almost 40), aged (approximately 59) and long-lived (82). Donors of different ages were randomly distributed across sequencing lanes to avoid experimental bias. Using deep sequencing normalized with unique cDNA molecular identifiers, the study measured how TCR beta repertoire diversity changes with age. Overall study outcomes, separate from this receptor: Observed TCR beta diversity correlated strongly with the percentage of naive T cells measured by flow cytometry. Observed TCR beta diversity per million T cells fell roughly linearly with age, and a significant reduction was already apparent by age about 36. Estimates of total diversity based on one million sequenced T cells were considered lower bounds and underestimates. The CMV infection status of donors was not known, potentially confounding age-related changes in expanded clonotypes. Since profiling was done on bulk unsorted PBMCs, naive and antigen-experienced compartments could not be conclusively compared. The long-lived group showed more naive CD4+ T cells, fewer expanded clones and increased TCR diversity than the aged group, suggesting age selection.

The donors were some 39 Caucasian individuals from Russia, aged about 6 to 95 years, who were systemically healthy. Approximately 9.7 milliliters of peripheral blood were drawn from each donor into EDTA-treated Vacutainer tubes. Ficoll-Paque density-gradient centrifugation was used to isolate PBMCs, with at least 6.5 million per sample. Total RNA was extracted from PBMCs with Trizol reagent, with at least 6 micrograms obtained per sample. Naive CD45RAhigh/CD27high T cell percentages were measured by flow cytometry on a PBMC aliquot from every donor. Remarks on this clonotype: Its cognate antigen has yet to be identified. No much larger clone is present one base from it, and per-base qualities are unavailable.

Receptor amplification or capture employed 5' RACE. TCRdb shows the sequencer as Illumina HiSeq 2500. A second about 7 to 11 cycle PCR used a sample-barcoded 5' primer and a J-beta primer mix. A template-switch 5' adaptor carrying 12 random nucleotides introduced a unique molecular identifier onto each TCR beta cDNA molecule. Each sample yielded at least 2.5 million CDR3-containing paired-end reads. The Mint cDNA synthesis kit, primed by a TRBC-specific oligonucleotide, was used to synthesize first-strand cDNA from all RNA. After uracil-DNA glycosylase treatment, a first 18-cycle PCR used universal primers M1SS and BC2_uni_R on all cDNA. In the source study's methods: For normalization, 1 million high-quality reads, each with a distinct molecular identifier, were randomly selected from each sample. Reads with shared molecular identifiers were discarded instead of being binned into consensus sequences. MiTCR, run with a Q25 quality threshold and the strictest error-elimination algorithm, handled CDR3 identification, clonotype clustering and error correction. A nonparametric unseen species model with Euler transformation was used to estimate a lower bound on total TCR beta diversity. Through fastp at Q25 and MiXCR, TCRdb rebuilt clones from the public reads, retaining in-frame beta chains. Merged by CDR3 protein, the rows form single entries marked with the most common genes and DNA. TCRdb, not the authors, supplied the V and J calls. The sample has 1.5 million to 2 million distinct CDR3 sequences on record, roughly a third of them singletons. The top ten hold about 11% of the sample.

The receptor was derived from a woman aged 25-40 years in good health. The specimen sequenced was blood.

The CDR3 protein is CATSQLAGSTDTQYF. DNA sequence: TGTGCCACCTCGCAACTAGCGGGGAGCACAGATACGCAGTATTTT. The rearrangement combines TRBV2 with TRBJ2-3; TRBD2 matches 10 bases in the middle. In the germline V gene, CDR1 corresponds to SNHLY and CDR2 to FYNNEI. The CDR3 runs 15 residues from the cysteine to the phenylalanine. CDR3 DNA only is kept here, 45 bases in frame from base 1. Here V drops 10 bases and J drops 0 bases, and the junction holds 7 bases not matched to any gene.